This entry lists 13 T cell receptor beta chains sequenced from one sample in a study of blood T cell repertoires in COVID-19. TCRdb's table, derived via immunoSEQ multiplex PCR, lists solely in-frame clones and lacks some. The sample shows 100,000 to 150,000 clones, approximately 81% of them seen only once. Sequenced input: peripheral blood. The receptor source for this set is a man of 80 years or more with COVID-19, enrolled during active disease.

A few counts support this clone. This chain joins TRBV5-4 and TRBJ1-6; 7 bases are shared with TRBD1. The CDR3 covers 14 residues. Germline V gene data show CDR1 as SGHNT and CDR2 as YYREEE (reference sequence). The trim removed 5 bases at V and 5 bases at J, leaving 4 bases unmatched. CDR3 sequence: CASRSGTDNSPLHF. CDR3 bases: TGTGCCAGCAGGTCCGGGACAGATAATTCACCCCTCCACTTT. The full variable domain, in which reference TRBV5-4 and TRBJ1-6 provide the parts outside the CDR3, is ETGVTQSPTHLIKTRGQQVTLRCSSQSGHNTVSWYQQALGQGPQFIFQYYREEENGRGNFPPRFSGLQFPNYSSELNVNALELDDSALYLCASRSGTDNSPLHFGNGTRLTVT.

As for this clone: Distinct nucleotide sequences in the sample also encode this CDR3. CDR3: CASSSRGGGEKLFF. CDR3 in DNA: TGTGCCAGCAGCTCTCGGGGGGGCGGTGAAAAACTGTTTTTT. This chain links TRBV6-5 with TRBJ1-4, with a weak D call TRBD1 (6 bases). V shed 6 bases and J shed 7 bases, with 15 bases lying between them. CDR1 and CDR2 (germline): MNHEY, SVGAGI. The CDR3 is made up of 14 amino acids.

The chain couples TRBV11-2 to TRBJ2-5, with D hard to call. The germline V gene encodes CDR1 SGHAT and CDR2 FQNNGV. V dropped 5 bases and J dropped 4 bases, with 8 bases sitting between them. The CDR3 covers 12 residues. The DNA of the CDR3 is TGTGCCAGCAGCCGCGTACGAGAGACCCAGTACTTC. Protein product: CASSRVRETQYF.

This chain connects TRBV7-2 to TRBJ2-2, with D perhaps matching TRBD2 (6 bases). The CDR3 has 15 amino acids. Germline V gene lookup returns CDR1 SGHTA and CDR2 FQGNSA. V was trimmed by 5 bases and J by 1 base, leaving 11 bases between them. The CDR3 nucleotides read TGTGCCAGCAGCGCTACTAGCAGGAACACCGGGGAGCTGTTTTTT. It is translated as CASSATSRNTGELFF.

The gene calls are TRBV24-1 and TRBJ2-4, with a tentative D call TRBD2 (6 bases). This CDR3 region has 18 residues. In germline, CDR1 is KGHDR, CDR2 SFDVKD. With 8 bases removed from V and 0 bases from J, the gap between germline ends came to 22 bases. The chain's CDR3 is CATTTSGRGPKAKNIQYF. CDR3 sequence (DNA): TGTGCCACCACGACTTCGGGGCGGGGACCCAAAGCCAAAAACATTCAGTACTTC.

The CDR3 here is CASSSSWAGYTF. The CDR3, as DNA: TGTGCCAGCAGTTCGTCCTGGGCGGGCTACACCTTC. The chain carries TRBV7-2 and TRBJ1-2; D unclear. The V gene lost 6 bases and the J gene lost 8 bases, with 13 bases spanning the gap. The CDR3 is 12 residues long. Germline-derived CDR1 and CDR2 are SGHTA and FQGNSA. The whole variable domain, filled in from reference TRBV7-2 and TRBJ1-2, reads GAGVSQSPSNKVTEKGKDVELRCDPISGHTALYWYRQSLGQGLEFLIYFQGNSAPDKSGLPSDRFSAERTGGSVSTLTIQRTQQEDSAVYLCASSSSWAGYTFGSGTRLTVV.

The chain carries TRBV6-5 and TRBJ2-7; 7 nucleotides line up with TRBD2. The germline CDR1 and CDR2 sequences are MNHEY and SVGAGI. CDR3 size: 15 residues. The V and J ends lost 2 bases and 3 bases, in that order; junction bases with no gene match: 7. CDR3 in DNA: TGTGCCAGCAGTTACGGAGGAGCGGGGCGCTACGAGCAGTACTTC. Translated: CASSYGGAGRYEQYF.

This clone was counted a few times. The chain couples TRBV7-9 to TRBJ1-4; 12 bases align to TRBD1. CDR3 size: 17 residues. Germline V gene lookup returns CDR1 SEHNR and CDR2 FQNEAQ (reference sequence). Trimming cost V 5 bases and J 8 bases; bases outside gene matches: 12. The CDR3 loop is CASSAPGQGAMREKLFF. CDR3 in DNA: TGTGCCAGCAGCGCGCCGGGACAGGGGGCAATGAGGGAAAAACTGTTTTTT.

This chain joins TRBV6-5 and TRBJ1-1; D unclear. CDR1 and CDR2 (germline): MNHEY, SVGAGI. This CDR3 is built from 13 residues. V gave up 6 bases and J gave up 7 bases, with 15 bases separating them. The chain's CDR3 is CASSQRLNGEAFF. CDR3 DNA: TGTGCCAGCAGCCAGAGGCTCAACGGTGAAGCTTTCTTT.

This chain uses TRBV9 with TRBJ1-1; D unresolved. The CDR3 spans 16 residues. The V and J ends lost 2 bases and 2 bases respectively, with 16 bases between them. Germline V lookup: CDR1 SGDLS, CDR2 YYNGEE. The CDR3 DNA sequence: TGTGCCAGCAGCGTTGACGGAGGAAGTTCTAACACTGAAGCTTTCTTT. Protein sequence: CASSVDGGSSNTEAFF.

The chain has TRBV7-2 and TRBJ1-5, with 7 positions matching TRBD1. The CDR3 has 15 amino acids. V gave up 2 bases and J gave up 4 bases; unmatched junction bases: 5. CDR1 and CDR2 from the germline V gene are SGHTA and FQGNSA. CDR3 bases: TGTGCCAGCAGCTTAAGGACAGGAGGGAATCAGCCCCAGCATTTT. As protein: CASSLRTGGNQPQHF.

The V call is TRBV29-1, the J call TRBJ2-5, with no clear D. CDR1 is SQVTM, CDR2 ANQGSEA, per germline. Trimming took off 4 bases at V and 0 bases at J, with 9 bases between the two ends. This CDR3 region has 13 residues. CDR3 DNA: TGCAGCGTTGGAGCACAGAACCAAGAGACCCAGTACTTC. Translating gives CSVGAQNQETQYF.

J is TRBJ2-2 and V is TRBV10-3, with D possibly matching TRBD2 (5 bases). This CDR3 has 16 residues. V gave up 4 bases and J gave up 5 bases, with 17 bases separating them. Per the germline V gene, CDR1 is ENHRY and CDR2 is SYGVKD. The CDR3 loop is CAISGGLSGRTGELFF. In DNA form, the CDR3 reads TGTGCCATCAGTGGAGGTTTGAGTGGGAGAACCGGGGAGCTGTTTTTT.